Listed here is a single T cell receptor beta chain. Replicate sorted-subset PCRs were loaded with roughly 190 ng DNA, approximately 31,000 T cell genomes. Clones were read by immunoSEQ multiplex PCR, and TCRdb kept only the in-frame ones, dropping some. This sample has roughly 2 million clones, with about 95% found just once. The CDR3 sequence is 15 residues long. After removal of 6 bases from V and 5 bases from J, the junction contained 9 bases not matched to a gene. Germline CDR1 KGHSH, CDR2 LQKENI. The entry originates in a study of shared clonotypes between healthy human individuals. It was CD45RO-negative cells, positively selected for CCR7, that made up naive CD8 cells, with terminally differentiated effector memory CD45RA+ cells excluded.

The clonotype comes from a man between 18 and 29 years old in good health. V and J are TRBV18 and TRBJ2-5; 10 nucleotides line up with TRBD1. The specimen was naive CD8+ T cells sorted from blood. The CDR3 loop reads CASSRTGGLSETQYF. The CDR3, as DNA: TGTGCCAGCTCTCGGACAGGGGGGCTCTCGGAGACCCAGTACTTC. Full variable domain (remainder filled in from reference TRBV18 and TRBJ2-5): NAGVMQNPRHLVRRRGQEARLRCSPMKGHSHVYWYRQLPEEGLKFMVYLQKENIIDESGMPKERFSAEFPKEGPSILRIQQVVRGDSAAYFCASSRTGGLSETQYFGPGTRLLVL.